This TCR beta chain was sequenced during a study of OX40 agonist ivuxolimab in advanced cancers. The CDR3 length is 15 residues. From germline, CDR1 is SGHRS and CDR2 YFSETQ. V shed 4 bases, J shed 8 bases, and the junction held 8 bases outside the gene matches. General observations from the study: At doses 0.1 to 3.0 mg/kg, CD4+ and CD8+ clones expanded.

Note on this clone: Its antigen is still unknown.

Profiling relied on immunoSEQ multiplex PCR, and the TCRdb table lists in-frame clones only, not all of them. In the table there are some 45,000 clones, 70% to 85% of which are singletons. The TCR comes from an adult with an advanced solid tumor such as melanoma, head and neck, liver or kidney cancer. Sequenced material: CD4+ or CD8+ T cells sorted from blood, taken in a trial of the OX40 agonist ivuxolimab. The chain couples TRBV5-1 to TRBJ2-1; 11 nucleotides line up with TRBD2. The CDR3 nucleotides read TGCGCCAGCAGCGTTAGCGGGAGGGGTCGGGATGAGCAGTTCTTC. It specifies CASSVSGRGRDEQFF.